These T cell receptor beta chains were read from a single sample in a study of blood T cell repertoires in COVID-19. Some clones are missing from TCRdb's copy, which holds only in-frame ones; the method was immunoSEQ multiplex PCR. The sample holds over 90,000 clones, more than 80% seen once. Input material: peripheral blood. All receptors derive from an older woman with acute or convalescent COVID-19. CDR3s include the opening cysteine and the closing phenylalanine or tryptophan. D genes are given only for firm matches. Expanded clones get a size class; other rows say once, few or many, or leave the size out.

clone size	V gene	D gene	J gene	CDR3 protein	CDR3 DNA
-	TRBV5-1	-	TRBJ2-1	CASSLVAGGFSYNEQFF	TGCGCCAGCAGCTTGGTAGCAGGGGGGTTCTCCTACAATGAGCAGTTCTTC
-	TRBV12-5	TRBD2	TRBJ2-3	CASGERESTDTQYF	TGTGCTAGTGGAGAGCGGGAGAGCACAGATACGCAGTATTTT
few	TRBV12-3/TRBV12-4	-	TRBJ2-1	CASTNGSYNEQFF	TGTGCCAGCACCAATGGCAGTTACAATGAGCAGTTCTTC
-	TRBV28	TRBD1	TRBJ1-1	CASSPPGTAAPMNTEAFF	TGTGCCAGCAGTCCGCCAGGGACAGCCGCTCCCATGAACACTGAAGCTTTCTTT
-	TRBV12-5	-	TRBJ1-6	CASSPGLSSPLHF	TGTGCTAGTTCTCCAGGGTTGAGTTCACCCCTCCACTTT
-	TRBV5-4	-	TRBJ2-5	CASSTRDTEETQYF	TGTGCCAGCAGCACCCGGGACACAGAAGAGACCCAGTACTTC
once	TRBV7-2	TRBD1	TRBJ1-5	CASSWGQGGGNQHF	TGTGCCAGCAGCTGGGGGCAGGGGGGAGGAAACCAGCATTTT
-	TRBV5-1	TRBD2	TRBJ2-2	CASSPWSGRGTGELFF	TGCGCCAGCAGCCCGTGGAGCGGGAGGGGAACCGGGGAGCTGTTTTTT
-	TRBV29-1	-	TRBJ2-1	CSASNGTLMIF	TGCAGCGCCTCAAATGGGACTCTAATGATCTTC
-	TRBV3-1/TRBV3-2	TRBD2	TRBJ2-5	CASSQFGSGTRETQYF	TGTGCCAGCAGCCAATTCGGTAGCGGGACTCGGGAGACCCAGTACTTC
-	TRBV5-1	-	TRBJ2-3	CASSSDHYTDTQYF	TGCGCCAGCAGTTCCGACCACTACACAGATACGCAGTATTTT
-	TRBV12-3/TRBV12-4	-	TRBJ1-4	CASTEGVWEKLFF	TGTGCCAGCACTGAGGGGGTATGGGAAAAACTGTTTTTT
-	TRBV11-2	-	TRBJ2-2	CASSLTGVTPGELFF	TGTGCCAGCAGCTTGACGGGAGTGACGCCCGGGGAGCTGTTTTTT
-	TRBV16	TRBD1	TRBJ1-4	CASSQSGQDNEKLFF	TGTGCCAGCAGCCAATCGGGACAGGATAATGAAAAACTGTTTTTT
few	TRBV5-1	TRBD1	TRBJ1-2	CASSLGGVDRGRRTF	TGCGCCAGCAGCTTGGGAGGGGTAGACAGGGGGCGTCGCACCTTC
-	TRBV19	-	TRBJ1-5	CASSIAGGNQPQHF	TGTGCCAGTAGTATCGCAGGGGGCAATCAGCCCCAGCATTTT
-	TRBV4-1	TRBD2	TRBJ2-7	CASSQDSGPAYEQYF	TGCGCCAGCAGCCAAGATAGCGGGCCCGCTTACGAGCAGTACTTC
few	TRBV2	-	TRBJ1-2	CASSEGRVSVYGYTF	TGTGCCAGCAGTGAAGGCAGGGTCTCGGTCTATGGCTACACCTTC
-	TRBV27	TRBD1	TRBJ1-3	CASSPFRGSGNTIYF	TGTGCCAGCAGTCCCTTCAGGGGGTCTGGAAACACCATATATTTT
once	TRBV19	TRBD1	TRBJ1-4	CASKPDRGINQKLFF	TGTGCCAGCAAGCCTGACAGGGGGATAAACCAAAAACTGTTTTTT
-	TRBV5-1	TRBD2	TRBJ2-3	CASSSAGSTDTQYF	TGCGCCAGCAGCTCAGCGGGGAGCACAGATACGCAGTATTTT
-	TRBV15	TRBD2	TRBJ2-1	CATSRDTGLAGVQGEQFF	TGTGCCACCAGCAGAGATACTGGATTAGCGGGAGTTCAGGGAGAGCAGTTCTTC
-	TRBV6-5	TRBD1	TRBJ1-6	CASQPTAGGASPLHF	TGTGCCAGCCAACCCACGGCAGGGGGCGCTTCACCCCTCCACTTT
-	TRBV10-1	TRBD2	TRBJ2-1	CASSLGLAGVGEQFF	TGCGCCAGCAGCCTGGGACTAGCGGGAGTGGGGGAGCAGTTCTTC
many	TRBV5-1	TRBD1	TRBJ2-7	CARTLRDRAYEQYF	TGCGCCAGGACCCTCCGGGACAGGGCCTACGAGCAGTACTTC
-	TRBV5-1	TRBD2	TRBJ2-7	CASSFEGTREQYF	TGCGCCAGCAGCTTCGAGGGGACTAGGGAGCAGTACTTC
-	TRBV5-1	TRBD2	TRBJ2-1	CASSGLAGSYNEQFF	TGCGCCAGCAGCGGTCTAGCGGGGTCCTACAATGAGCAGTTCTTC
-	TRBV5-1	-	TRBJ1-1	CASSPGHLMNTEAFF	TGCGCCAGCAGCCCAGGACATCTTATGAACACTGAAGCTTTCTTT
-	TRBV29-1	-	TRBJ2-1	CSVTGEGGGNEQFF	TGCAGCGTAACCGGGGAGGGAGGGGGCAATGAGCAGTTCTTC
-	TRBV28	-	TRBJ2-1	CASWTRGRSYNEQFF	TGTGCCAGCTGGACACGGGGGAGGTCGTACAATGAGCAGTTCTTC
-	TRBV5-1	TRBD1	TRBJ2-1	CASSWTGGGNEQFF	TGCGCCAGCAGCTGGACAGGGGGCGGGAATGAGCAGTTCTTC
-	TRBV19	TRBD2	TRBJ2-2	CASHSGSVTGELFF	TGTGCCAGTCATAGCGGGAGCGTCACCGGGGAGCTGTTTTTT
-	TRBV28	TRBD1	TRBJ1-1	CASSQGQSNTEAFF	TGTGCCAGCAGCCAGGGACAGTCGAACACTGAAGCTTTCTTT
-	TRBV19	TRBD1	TRBJ1-2	CASSFSTQGVGYGYTF	TGTGCCAGTAGTTTCTCTACACAGGGGGTCGGCTATGGCTACACCTTC
-	TRBV9	-	TRBJ1-4	CASSVSSSVDEKLFF	TGTGCCAGCAGCGTGAGCTCCTCGGTTGATGAAAAACTGTTTTTT
once	TRBV3-1/TRBV3-2	-	TRBJ1-2	CASSQEGGVDYGYTF	TGTGCCAGCAGCCAAGAAGGGGGGGTCGACTATGGCTACACCTTC
-	TRBV3-1/TRBV3-2	-	TRBJ1-2	CASSQSYREGYGYTF	TGTGCCAGCAGCCAATCATACAGGGAGGGCTATGGCTACACCTTC
-	TRBV7-3	-	TRBJ2-5	CASSPSKEETQYF	TGTGCCAGCAGCCCTTCAAAAGAGGAGACCCAGTACTTC
-	TRBV7-2	-	TRBJ2-4	CASSLALAKNIQYF	TGTGCCAGCAGCTTAGCCCTAGCCAAAAACATTCAGTACTTC
-	TRBV19	-	TRBJ1-3	CASSEGRHSGNTIYF	TGTGCCAGTAGTGAGGGCCGTCACTCTGGAAACACCATATATTTT
once	TRBV10-1	TRBD2	TRBJ2-2	CASSESRTSNTGELFF	TGCGCCAGCAGTGAGAGCAGGACTAGCAACACCGGGGAGCTGTTTTTT